This entry is about one T cell receptor (beta chain). As yet, its antigen is unknown. Unique-molecular-identifier-tagged TCR beta cDNA libraries were used. The yield from approximately 1 to 10 million T cells was some 500,000 cDNA molecules in total. TCRdb analysed the PCR reads with MiXCR anew, one entry per CDR3 protein. The sample contains approximately 630,000 distinct CDR3 sequences, 55% to 70% of which appear only once. This sample is drawn from a study of post-analysis software for immune sequencing data. Notes on the study in general: There were about 5 TRBV segments more frequent in patients than controls, and TRBV5-6, TRBV5-1 and TRBV20-1 were among them. Multiple sclerosis patients showed significantly lower normalized Chao1 diversity than controls did.

Germline values: CDR1 SQVTM, CDR2 ANQGSEA. V gave up 5 bases and J gave up 0 bases, with 5 bases separating them. CDR3 length equals 11 residues. This receptor was taken from a girl aged 2 to 9 with multiple sclerosis. V and J are TRBV29-1 and TRBJ2-7; no definite D call. Sequences were obtained from blood. CDR3 in amino acids: CSVSSSYEQYF. For the CDR3, the DNA is TGCAGCGTTTCCAGCTCCTACGAGCAGTACTTC.